One and the same sample provided the 10 T cell receptor beta chains below, sequenced in a study of beta chain features in type 1 diabetes. The authors reverse transcribed all of the isolated RNA, so sequencing captured expressed TCRB transcripts. Only in-frame clones appear in the TCRdb table, and some are missing; sequencing was by immunoSEQ multiplex PCR. This table holds 250,000 to 350,000 clones, 12% to 15% found once. The sample comprised central memory CD4+ T cells from blood. The receptors derive from a young man in good health.

This clone was detected only a few times. V gene TRBV6-1 combines with J gene TRBJ1-6; D remains unclear. The V gene's germline CDR1 is MNHNS and CDR2 SASEGT. The CDR3 is made up of 14 amino acids. V was shortened by 7 bases and J by 6 bases, with 13 bases between the two germline ends. CDR3 region: CASKQTQRNSPLHF. CDR3 nucleotide sequence: TGTGCCAGCAAGCAGACGCAGCGTAATTCACCCCTCCACTTT.

The CDR3 protein is CASSLRDSRSGELFF. CDR3 nucleotide sequence: TGCGCCAGCAGCCTTAGGGACTCCCGATCCGGGGAGCTGTTTTTT. This rearrangement joins TRBV5-1 to TRBJ2-2, with a weak D call TRBD2 (6 bases). Trimming removed 4 bases from V and 6 bases from J, with 16 bases in between. The CDR3 is made up of 15 amino acids. Looked up from germline, CDR1 is SGHRS and CDR2 is YFSETQ. The variable domain in full, with the rest retrieved from reference TRBV5-1 and TRBJ2-2, is KAGVTQTPRYLIKTRGQQVTLSCSPISGHRSVSWYQQTPGQGLQFLFEYFSETQRNKGNFPGRFSGRQFSNSRSEMNVSTLELGDSALYLCASSLRDSRSGELFFGEGSRLTVL.

A few counts support this clone. The germline gene is not matched at one end of the junction; a read error may be the cause. The V call is TRBV14, the J call TRBJ2-1; unclear D gene. The CDR3 is made up of 13 amino acids. Germline V gives CDR1 SGHDN, CDR2 FVKESK. CDR3 region: CASSQGALQQQFF. The CDR3 nucleotides are TGTGCCAGCAGTCAAGGCGCCTTACAACAGCAGTTCTTC.

V is TRBV4-3 and J is TRBJ2-5; 13 bases fit TRBD2. The J call could be wrong; TRBJ2-7 is a better fit for the DNA end. The germline V gene has CDR1 LGHNA and CDR2 YSLEER. The CDR3 covers 16 residues. The CDR3 reads CASSHELAGGPYEQYF. For the CDR3, the DNA is TGCGCCAGCAGCCACGAACTAGCGGGGGGGCCCTACGAGCAGTACTTC.

This clone was observed a handful of times. The V call is TRBV11-2, the J call TRBJ1-5; 9 positions agree with TRBD1. This CDR3 comprises 15 residues. Germline V gene lookup returns CDR1 SGHAT and CDR2 FQNNGV. V lost 5 bases, J lost 6 bases, and 8 bases stayed unmatched. The CDR3 sequence: CASSGTGGASQPQHF. The CDR3 DNA sequence: TGTGCCAGCAGCGGTACAGGGGGCGCCTCTCAGCCCCAGCATTTT. The variable domain in full, with the rest retrieved from reference TRBV11-2 and TRBJ1-5, is EAGVAQSPRYKIIEKRQSVAFWCNPISGHATLYWYQQILGQGPKLLIQFQNNGVVDDSQLPKDRFSAERLKGVDSTLKIQPAKLEDSAVYLCASSGTGGASQPQHFGDGTRLSIL.

This clone was detected a few times. The rearrangement links TRBV7-2 to TRBJ2-3; unclear D gene. The V end lost 5 bases, the J end lost 4 bases, and 10 bases lay between the germline ends. The length of the CDR3 is 13 residues. Germline lookup yields CDR1 SGHTA and CDR2 FQGNSA. The CDR3 spells CASSPVHADTQYF. Here the CDR3 DNA reads TGTGCCAGCAGCCCGGTCCATGCAGATACGCAGTATTTT.

This clone showed up just a few times. The CDR3 reads CASRLEDTGELFF. In nucleotides, the CDR3 is TGTGCAAGTCGCTTAGAAGACACCGGGGAGCTGTTTTTT. This chain links TRBV12-2 with TRBJ2-2. TRBV12-2 corresponds to a pseudogene. The CDR3 has 13 residues.

The chain employs TRBV29-1 and TRBJ2-1; unclear D gene. V lost 4 bases to trimming and J lost 9 bases, with 19 bases between them. The germline V gene encodes CDR1 SQVTM and CDR2 ANQGSEA. The CDR3 extends over 14 amino acids. DNA for the CDR3: TGCAGCGTTGTATCGGACCTCCCGTCCGGTGAGCAGTTCTTC. Its protein is CSVVSDLPSGEQFF.

The chain is built from TRBV30 and TRBJ2-2, with TRBD2 identical over 12 bases. Germline V gene lookup returns CDR1 GTSNPN and CDR2 SVGIG (reference sequence). This CDR3 has 15 amino acids. Losses at the gene ends were 4 bases for V and 4 bases for J; bases not matched to a gene: 4. CDR3 amino acids: CAWTRTSGTTGELFF. Here the CDR3 DNA reads TGTGCCTGGACGAGGACTAGCGGGACCACCGGGGAGCTGTTTTTT.

At least ten counts were recorded for this clone. The V call is TRBV18, the J call TRBJ1-4; D gene uncertain. The ends were cut back, 4 bases at V and 10 bases at J, with 22 bases in the middle. Germline CDR1 is KGHSH and CDR2 is LQKENI. The CDR3 contains 16 residues. The CDR3 bases are TGTGCCAGCTCACTCCTTTTGACGGCCTCCGGCGGAAAACTGTTTTTT. Translating gives CASSLLLTASGGKLFF.